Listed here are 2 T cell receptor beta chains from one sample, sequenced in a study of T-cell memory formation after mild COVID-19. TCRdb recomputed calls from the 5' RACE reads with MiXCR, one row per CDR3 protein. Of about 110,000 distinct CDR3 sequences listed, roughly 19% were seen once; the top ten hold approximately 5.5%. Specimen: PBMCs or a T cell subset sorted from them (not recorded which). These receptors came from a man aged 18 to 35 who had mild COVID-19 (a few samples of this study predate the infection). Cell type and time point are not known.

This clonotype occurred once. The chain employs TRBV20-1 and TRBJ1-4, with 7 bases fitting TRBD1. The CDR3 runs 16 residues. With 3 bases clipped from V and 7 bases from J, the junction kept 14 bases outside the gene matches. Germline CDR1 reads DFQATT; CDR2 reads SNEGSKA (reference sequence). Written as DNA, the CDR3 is TGCAGTGCTAGGGCCAGGGGGGTTATGCGAAGTGAAAAACTGTTTTTT. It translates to CSARARGVMRSEKLFF.

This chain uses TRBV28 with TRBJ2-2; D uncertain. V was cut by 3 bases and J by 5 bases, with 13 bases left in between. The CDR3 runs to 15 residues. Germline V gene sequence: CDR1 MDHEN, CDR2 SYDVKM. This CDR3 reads CASSLGSIQTGELFF. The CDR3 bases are TGTGCCAGCAGTTTGGGGTCTATCCAAACCGGGGAGCTGTTTTTT.